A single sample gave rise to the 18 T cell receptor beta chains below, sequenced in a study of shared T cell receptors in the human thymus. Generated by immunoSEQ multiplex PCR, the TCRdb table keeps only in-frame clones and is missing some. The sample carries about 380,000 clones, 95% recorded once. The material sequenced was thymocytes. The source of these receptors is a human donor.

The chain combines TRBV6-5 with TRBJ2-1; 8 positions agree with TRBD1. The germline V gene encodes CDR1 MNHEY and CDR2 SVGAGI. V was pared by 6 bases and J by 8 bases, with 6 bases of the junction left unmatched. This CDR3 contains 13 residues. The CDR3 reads CASSSDRGDEQFF. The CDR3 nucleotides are TGTGCCAGCAGCTCCGACAGGGGCGATGAGCAGTTCTTC.

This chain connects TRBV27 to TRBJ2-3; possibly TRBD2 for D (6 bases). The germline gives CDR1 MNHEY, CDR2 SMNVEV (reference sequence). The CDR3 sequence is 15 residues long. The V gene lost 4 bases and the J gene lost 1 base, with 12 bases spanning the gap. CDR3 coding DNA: TGTGCCAGCAGTTCCTCGGGACTCCGCACAGATACGCAGTATTTT. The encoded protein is CASSSSGLRTDTQYF.

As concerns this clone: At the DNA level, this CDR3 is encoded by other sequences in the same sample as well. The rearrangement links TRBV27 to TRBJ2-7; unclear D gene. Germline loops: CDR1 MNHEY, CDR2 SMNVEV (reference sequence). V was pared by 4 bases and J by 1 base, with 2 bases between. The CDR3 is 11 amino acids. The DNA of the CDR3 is TGTGCCAGCAGTTCTTCCTACGAGCAGTACTTC. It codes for CASSSSYEQYF.

The CDR3 loop is CASSVGVNEQFF. The CDR3 DNA reads as TGTGCCAGCAGCGTAGGGGTAAATGAGCAGTTCTTC. The rearrangement uses TRBV9 and TRBJ2-1, with D unresolved. CDR1 SGDLS and CDR2 YYNGEE come from the germline V gene. The germline V and J ends were trimmed by 0 bases and 7 bases, with 5 bases remaining between them. The CDR3 extends over 12 amino acids.

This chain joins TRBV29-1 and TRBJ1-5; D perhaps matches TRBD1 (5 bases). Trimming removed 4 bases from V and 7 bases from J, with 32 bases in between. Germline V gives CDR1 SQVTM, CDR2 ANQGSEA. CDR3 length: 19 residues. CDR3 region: CSVVPPPGPRHRVRQPQHF. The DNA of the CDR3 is TGCAGCGTTGTCCCTCCTCCGGGGCCGCGGCACCGTGTTAGACAGCCCCAGCATTTT.

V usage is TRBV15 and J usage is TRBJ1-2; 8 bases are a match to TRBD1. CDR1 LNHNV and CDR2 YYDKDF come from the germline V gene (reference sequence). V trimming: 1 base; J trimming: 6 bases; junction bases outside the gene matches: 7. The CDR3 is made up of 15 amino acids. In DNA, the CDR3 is TGTGCCACCAGCAGAGGACGGACAGGGTGGAATGGCTACACCTTC. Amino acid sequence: CATSRGRTGWNGYTF.

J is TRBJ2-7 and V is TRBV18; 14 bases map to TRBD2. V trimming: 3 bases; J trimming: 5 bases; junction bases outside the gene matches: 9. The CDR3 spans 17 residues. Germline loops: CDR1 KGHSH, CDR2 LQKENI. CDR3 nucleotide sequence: TGTGCCAGCTCACCCGCCGGAGGGACTAGCGGGAGTAACGAGCAGTACTTC. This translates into CASSPAGGTSGSNEQYF.

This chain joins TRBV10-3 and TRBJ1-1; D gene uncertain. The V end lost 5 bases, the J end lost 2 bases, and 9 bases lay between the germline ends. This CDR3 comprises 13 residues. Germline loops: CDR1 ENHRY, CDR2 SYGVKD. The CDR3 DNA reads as TGTGCCATCAGTACAACAGCCAACACTGAAGCTTTCTTT. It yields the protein CAISTTANTEAFF.

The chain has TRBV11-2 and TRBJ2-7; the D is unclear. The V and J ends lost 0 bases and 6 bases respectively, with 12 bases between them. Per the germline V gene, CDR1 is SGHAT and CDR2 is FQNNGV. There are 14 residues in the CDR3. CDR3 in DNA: TGTGCCAGCAGCTTAGAGGCCCGGGTACGCGAGCAGTACTTC. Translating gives CASSLEARVREQYF.

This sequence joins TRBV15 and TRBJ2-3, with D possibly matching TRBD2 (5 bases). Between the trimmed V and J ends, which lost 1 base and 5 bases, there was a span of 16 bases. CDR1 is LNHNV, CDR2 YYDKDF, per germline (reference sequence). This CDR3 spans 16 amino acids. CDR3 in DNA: TGTGCCACCAGCAGAGGCGGATTCAGCGAGGGAGATACGCAGTATTTT. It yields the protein CATSRGGFSEGDTQYF.

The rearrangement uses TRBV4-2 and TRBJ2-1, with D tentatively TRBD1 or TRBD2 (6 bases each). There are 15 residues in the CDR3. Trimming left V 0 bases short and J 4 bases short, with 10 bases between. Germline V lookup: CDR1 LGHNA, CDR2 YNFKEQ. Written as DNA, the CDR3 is TGTGCCAGCAGCCAAGATCGGGGGCCTTACAATGAGCAGTTCTTC. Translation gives CASSQDRGPYNEQFF.

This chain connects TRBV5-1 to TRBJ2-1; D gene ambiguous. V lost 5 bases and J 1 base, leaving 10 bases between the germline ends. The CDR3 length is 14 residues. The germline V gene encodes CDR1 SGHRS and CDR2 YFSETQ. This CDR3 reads CASRLGISYNEQFF. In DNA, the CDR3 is TGCGCCAGCAGGTTAGGGATATCCTACAATGAGCAGTTCTTC.

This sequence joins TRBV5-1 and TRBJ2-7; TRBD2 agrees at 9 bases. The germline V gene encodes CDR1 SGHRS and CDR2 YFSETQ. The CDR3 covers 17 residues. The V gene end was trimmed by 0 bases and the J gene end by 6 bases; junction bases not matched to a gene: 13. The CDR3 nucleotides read TGCGCCAGCAGCTTGGATAAAAGAAGAGCGGGAGGTAGCGAGCAGTACTTC. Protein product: CASSLDKRRAGGSEQYF. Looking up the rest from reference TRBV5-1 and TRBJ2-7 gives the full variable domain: KAGVTQTPRYLIKTRGQQVTLSCSPISGHRSVSWYQQTPGQGLQFLFEYFSETQRNKGNFPGRFSGRQFSNSRSEMNVSTLELGDSALYLCASSLDKRRAGGSEQYFGPGTRLTVT.

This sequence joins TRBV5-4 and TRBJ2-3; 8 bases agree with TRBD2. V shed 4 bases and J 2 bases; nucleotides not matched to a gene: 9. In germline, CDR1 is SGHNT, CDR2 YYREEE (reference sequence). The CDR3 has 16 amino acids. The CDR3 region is CASSGRGGAVTDTQYF. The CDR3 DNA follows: TGTGCCAGCAGCGGACGGGGGGGGGCGGTCACAGATACGCAGTATTTT.

The CDR3 DNA follows: TGCAGCGTTGAAGTTGTCGAACAGGGGGAAGAGACCCAGTACTTC. Encoded protein: CSVEVVEQGEETQYF. This chain connects TRBV29-1 to TRBJ2-5; 8 positions agree with TRBD1. The CDR3 extends over 15 amino acids. Unmatched junction bases numbered 7, after V lost 1 base and J lost 3 bases. Germline V gene lookup returns CDR1 SQVTM and CDR2 ANQGSEA.

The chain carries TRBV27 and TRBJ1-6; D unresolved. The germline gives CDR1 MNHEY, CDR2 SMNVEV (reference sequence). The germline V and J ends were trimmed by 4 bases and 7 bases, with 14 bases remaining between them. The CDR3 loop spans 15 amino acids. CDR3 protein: CASSSDGVVNSPLHF. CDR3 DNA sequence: TGTGCCAGCAGTTCCGACGGGGTAGTAAATTCACCCCTCCACTTT.

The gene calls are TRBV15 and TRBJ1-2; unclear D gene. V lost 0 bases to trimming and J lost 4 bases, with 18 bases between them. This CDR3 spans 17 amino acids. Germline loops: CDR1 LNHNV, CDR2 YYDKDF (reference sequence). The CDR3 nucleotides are TGTGCCACCAGCAGAGATCAGGAGGGAGGCCTATCCTATGGCTACACCTTC. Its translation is CATSRDQEGGLSYGYTF.

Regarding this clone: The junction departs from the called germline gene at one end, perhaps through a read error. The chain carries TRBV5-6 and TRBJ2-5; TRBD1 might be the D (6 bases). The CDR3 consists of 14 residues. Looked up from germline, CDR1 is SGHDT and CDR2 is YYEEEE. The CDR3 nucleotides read TGTGCCAGCAGCATACCCCGGGGACAAGGGACCCAGTACTTC. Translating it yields CASSIPRGQGTQYF.